Sequencing of this T cell receptor beta chain was carried out in a study of blood T cell repertoires in COVID-19. For the study at large: Acute-phase and convalescent COVID-19 samples originated in the United States, Italy and Spain. Sample material is recorded as cDNA or gDNA derived from T cells, B-cell-depleted T cells, or PBMCs.

Participants were aged about 18 to 100 years from 20 to 30 US areas. Participant-given clinical history determined each cohort assignment. Sequenced by immunoSEQ multiplex PCR; TCRdb stores in-frame clones only, minus some. This table holds about 280,000 clones, roughly 90% found once. This TCR was recovered from a woman in her thirties who had recovered from COVID-19. Sequences were obtained from PBMCs or T cells enriched from blood (not recorded which).

As DNA, the CDR3 is TGTGCCAGCTCACCACAGGGGCTCTACGAGCAGTACTTC. Translated, it gives CASSPQGLYEQYF. The rearrangement links TRBV18 to TRBJ2-7, with D maybe TRBD1 (5 bases). The CDR3 runs 13 residues. Germline V gene lookup returns CDR1 KGHSH and CDR2 LQKENI. The germline V and J ends were trimmed by 1 base and 3 bases, with 7 bases remaining between them.